Listed below are T cell receptor beta chains from one sample, sequenced in a study of shared clonotypes between healthy human individuals. Repertoires were generated with immunoSEQ multiplex PCR, while TCRdb's copy carries only in-frame clones and drops some. The sample records more than 2 million clones, about 95% being singletons. What was sequenced was naive CD8+ T cells sorted from blood. The source of these receptors is a man younger than 35 in good health. Each CDR3 is given with its conserved first and last residue. The D gene is left open where the match is weak. The size field is filled for only some rows; it gives once, few, many or a size class.

clone_size cdr3_length v_call d_call cdr3_aa
- 13 TRBV11-3 - CARVLAPYNEQFF
- 14 TRBV4-1 - CASSQMVHQETQYF
- 17 TRBV27 - CASSFYEGPWRWGEQFF
once 17 TRBV14 - CASSQDEELRDYNEQFF
- 14 TRBV6-5 - CASSYWGYTDTQYF
once 13 TRBV13 - CASSPQGSTEAFF
- 15 TRBV4-1 - CASRKQGVAQETQYF
- 15 TRBV6-5 - CASSYSNFGVSPLHF
- 15 TRBV7-6 - CASSPWAAEGNEQFF
- 17 TRBV30 - CAWSVTPHEGQEETQYF
once 15 TRBV19 - CASSTPIDAYTEAFF
- 16 TRBV11-2 TRBD1 CASSSPGGTVTYEQYF
- 16 TRBV4-3 - CASSRLYPGPTGELFF
- 14 TRBV9 - CASSVRDFSYEQYF
- 14 TRBV2 - CASSVRGSLNEAFF
- 15 TRBV7-2 TRBD2 CASSSLAVSTDTQYF
- 13 TRBV28 - CASSPTDQETQYF
- 14 TRBV7-8 - CASSTLGTTYEQYF
- 12 TRBV7-9 - CASSTRTRPQHF
once 13 TRBV29-1 - CSVAQVLNTEAFF
- 15 TRBV9 - CASSSRLGADEKLFF
- 14 TRBV11-2 - CASSSGDTSYEQYF
- 16 TRBV5-6 TRBD2 CASSLAGGGFLHEQFF
- 15 TRBV4-1 - CASSQDSTRNQPQHF
- 12 TRBV9 - CASSGDPDTQYF
- 15 TRBV4-2 - CASSQVSRIENTIYF
- 14 TRBV14 - CASSQVSPVYGYTF
once 15 TRBV28 TRBD1 CASSSGQGFKNIQYF
- 15 TRBV27 - CASRTLHGVNTEAFF
- 13 TRBV7-9 - CASSLAWSYEQYF